The T cell receptor beta chain under discussion was sequenced for a study of cytomegalovirus exposure and HLA in healthy donors. Points from the study as a whole: Analyses of presence and absence presupposed an approximately uniform sequencing depth across donors.

The table lists this clone with a few counts. Its antigen is unknown. V lost 5 bases and J lost 1; bases outside the gene matches: 5. The germline V gene has CDR1 SGHTA and CDR2 FQGNSA. The CDR3 consists of 14 residues. A multiplex PCR was run with 60 Vbeta primers and 13 Jbeta primers. Generated by immunoSEQ multiplex PCR, the TCRdb table keeps only in-frame clones and is missing some. The data contain about 150,000 clones, about four fifths of them singletons. The rearrangement joins TRBV7-2 to TRBJ2-7, with 7 bases matching TRBD1. Sequenced: PBMCs. This clonotype was obtained from a man younger than 35 in good health and CMV-seronegative. The CDR3 loop reads CASSLTTGSYEQYF. The CDR3 DNA reads TGTGCCAGCAGCCTCACGACAGGGTCCTACGAGCAGTACTTC.